This entry lists 3 T cell receptor beta chains sequenced from one sample in a study of OX40 agonist ivuxolimab in advanced cancers. Here immunoSEQ multiplex PCR was the method, and the copy in TCRdb shows in-frame clones only, minus some. Of tens of thousands of clones in the sample, roughly 80% were seen once. Specimen: CD4+ or CD8+ T cells sorted from blood, collected in a trial of the OX40 agonist ivuxolimab. The receptors were gathered from an adult with an advanced solid tumor such as melanoma, head and neck, liver or kidney cancer.

This clone counts as medium-sized. The V gene is TRBV6-6, the J gene TRBJ1-6, with D perhaps TRBD1 (5 bases). Germline CDR1 and CDR2: MNHNY and SVGAGI (reference sequence). V was pared by 7 bases and J by 5 bases, with 15 bases between. The CDR3 runs to 15 residues. DNA of the CDR3: TGTGCCAGCAACCCCGGGGGGTTGGATAATTCACCCCTCCACTTT. Translated: CASNPGGLDNSPLHF.

This sequence joins TRBV5-5 and TRBJ1-1, with D possibly TRBD1 on 6 matching bases. Trimming removed 3 bases from V and 1 base from J, with 10 bases in between. There are 14 residues in the CDR3. The germline CDR1 and CDR2 sequences are SGHKS and YYEKEE (reference sequence). The DNA for the CDR3 is TGTGCCAGCAGCTGGTGGACAGCGAACACTGAAGCTTTCTTT. It is translated as CASSWWTANTEAFF.

The V gene is TRBV5-1, the J gene TRBJ2-5, with D maybe TRBD1 (6 bases). The germline gives CDR1 SGHRS, CDR2 YFSETQ. The CDR3 totals 14 residues. The V and J ends lost 0 bases and 2 bases respectively, with 8 bases between them. CDR3 nucleotide sequence: TGCGCCAGCAGCTTGGGGACAGTGCAAGAGACCCAGTACTTC. Protein sequence: CASSLGTVQETQYF.